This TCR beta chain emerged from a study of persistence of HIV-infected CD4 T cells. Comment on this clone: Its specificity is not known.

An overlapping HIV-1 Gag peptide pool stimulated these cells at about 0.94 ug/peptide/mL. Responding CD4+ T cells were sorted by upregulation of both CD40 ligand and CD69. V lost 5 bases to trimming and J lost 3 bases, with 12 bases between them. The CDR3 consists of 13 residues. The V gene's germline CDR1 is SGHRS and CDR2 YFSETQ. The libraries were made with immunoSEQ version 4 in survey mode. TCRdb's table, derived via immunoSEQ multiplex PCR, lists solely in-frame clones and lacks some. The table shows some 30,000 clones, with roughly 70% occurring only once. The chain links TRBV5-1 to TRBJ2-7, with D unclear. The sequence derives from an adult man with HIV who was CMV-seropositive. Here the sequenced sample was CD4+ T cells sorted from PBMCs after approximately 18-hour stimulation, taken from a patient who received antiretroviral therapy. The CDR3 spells CASRLNPDYEQYF. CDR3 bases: TGCGCCAGCAGATTAAACCCTGACTACGAGCAGTACTTC.